Following are 28 T cell receptor beta chains from one sample sequenced in a study of T cells in Graves' hyperthyroidism and ophthalmopathy. There were TCR beta CDR3 regions amplified from RNA transcripts. A set of HTBI primers served as the primers for a first-round RT-PCR of the TCR CDR3. From the multiplex PCR reads, TCRdb called clonotypes with MiXCR, one entry per CDR3 protein. The data hold 250,000 to 350,000 distinct CDR3 sequences, with approximately 17% observed a single time. Sequenced material: blood. Source of these receptors: a woman in her sixties or seventies with Graves' ophthalmopathy.

Many counts were recorded for this clonotype. The chain joins TRBV4-1 to TRBJ2-3, with D possibly TRBD1 on 6 matching bases. CDR1 and CDR2 (germline): MGHRA, YSYEKL. The CDR3 loop spans 16 amino acids. The V and J ends lost 1 base and 1 base respectively, with 12 bases between them. CDR3 bases: TGCGCCAGCAGCCAAGGAGGGGCAGGGGGCACAGATACGCAGTATTTT. It translates to CASSQGGAGGTDTQYF.

This clonotype was detected only a few times. DNA for the CDR3: TGTGCCAGCAGTGAAGACATCCGGGACTATACCTACGAGCAGTACTTC. It specifies CASSEDIRDYTYEQYF. The chain employs TRBV6-2 or TRBV6-3 and TRBJ2-7, with 7 bases aligning to TRBD2. The V gene's germline CDR1 is MNHEY and CDR2 SVGEGT. Trimming removed 5 bases from V and 2 bases from J; junction bases left unmatched: 12. The CDR3 extends over 16 amino acids.

The rearrangement links TRBV12-3 or TRBV12-4 to TRBJ2-5, with D perhaps given as TRBD1 or TRBD2 (5 bases each). V gave up 3 bases and J gave up 14 bases, with 13 bases separating them. CDR3 length equals 11 residues. The chain's CDR3 is CASSFRDGVYF. CDR3 bases: TGTGCCAGCAGTTTCAGGGACGGTGTTTACTTC.

This clonotype was seen at least ten times. V is TRBV6-1 and J is TRBJ2-1, with D unresolved. From germline, CDR1 is MNHNS and CDR2 SASEGT. The V end was cut by 1 base, the J end by 2 bases, with 9 bases between. The CDR3 extends over 15 amino acids. CDR3 in amino acids: CASSEDRYPYNEQFF. The CDR3 DNA is TGTGCCAGCAGTGAAGACCGGTATCCCTACAATGAGCAGTTCTTC.

Ten or more counts support this clonotype. The V call is TRBV5-1, the J call TRBJ2-3; TRBD2 might be the D (5 bases). Germline V gene sequence: CDR1 SGHRS, CDR2 YFSETQ. The CDR3 is 13 residues long. V was clipped by 4 bases and J by 6 bases, with 12 bases between them. For the CDR3, the DNA is TGCGCCAGCAGCCCCCAACGCGGGGATACGCAGTATTTT. Residues: CASSPQRGDTQYF.

This clonotype was recorded many times. The V gene is TRBV12-3 or TRBV12-4, the J gene TRBJ1-5, with a tentative D call TRBD1 (5 bases). Trimming stripped 3 bases from V and 6 bases from J, with 18 bases between. CDR3 length: 16 amino acids. The CDR3, as DNA: TGTGCCAGCAGTTTTTTCGGGAGGGGCCGGGGTCAGCCCCAGCATTTT. Its protein product is CASSFFGRGRGQPQHF.

This chain joins TRBV19 and TRBJ1-6, with D maybe TRBD1 (5 bases). Germline CDR1 is LNHDA and CDR2 is SQIVND (reference sequence). V was pared by 0 bases and J by 8 bases, with 11 bases between. The CDR3 covers 15 residues. CDR3 sequence (DNA): TGTGCCAGTAGTATAGAGGTCCTCAGGGATTCACCCCTCCACTTT. Its translation: CASSIEVLRDSPLHF.

The gene calls are TRBV4-3 and TRBJ1-6, with a possible D match to TRBD1 (6 bases). This CDR3 spans 13 amino acids. Germline V gene data show CDR1 as LGHNA and CDR2 as YSLEER. V was cut by 0 bases and J by 10 bases, with 7 bases left in between. This chain's CDR3 is CASSQDQGSPLHF. CDR3 nucleotide sequence: TGCGCCAGCAGCCAAGATCAGGGGTCACCCCTCCACTTT.

This chain joins TRBV2 and TRBJ2-3; D is possibly TRBD1 (5 bases). V lost 6 bases, J lost 2 bases, and 18 bases lay in between. CDR1 is SNHLY, CDR2 FYNNEI, per germline. The CDR3 is 16 residues long. The CDR3 here is CASRKGAGSPTDTQYF. CDR3 nucleotide sequence: TGTGCCAGCAGGAAAGGGGCAGGGTCTCCCACAGATACGCAGTATTTT. Looking up the rest from reference TRBV2 and TRBJ2-3 gives the full variable domain: EPEVTQTPSHQVTQMGQEVILRCVPISNHLYFYWYRQILGQKVEFLVSFYNNEISEKSEIFDDQFSVERPDGSNFTLKIRSTKLEDSAMYFCASRKGAGSPTDTQYFGPGTRLTVL.

This clonotype was detected many times. The rearrangement joins TRBV5-1 to TRBJ1-5; 10 bases fit TRBD1. Germline trimming cut 0 bases from V and 4 bases from J; bases unmatched to any gene: 1. The CDR3 has 15 amino acids. In germline, CDR1 is SGHRS, CDR2 YFSETQ. The CDR3 region has the DNA TGCGCCAGCAGCTTGGAGGGACAGGGGAATCAGCCCCAGCATTTT. Translated: CASSLEGQGNQPQHF.

V gene TRBV4-1 combines with J gene TRBJ1-1, with 9 nucleotides matching TRBD1. The CDR3 spans 16 residues. The germline CDR1 and CDR2 sequences are MGHRA and YSYEKL. J was trimmed by 3 bases and V by 1 base; bases with no gene match: 6. CDR3: CASSQGTGDGYTEAFF. The CDR3 DNA reads as TGCGCCAGCAGCCAAGGGACAGGGGATGGGTACACTGAAGCTTTCTTT.

This rearrangement joins TRBV7-2 to TRBJ2-3; 7 bases agree with TRBD1. Looked up from germline, CDR1 is SGHTA and CDR2 is FQGNSA. The length of the CDR3 is 17 residues. The trim removed 5 bases at V and 6 bases at J, leaving 17 bases unmatched. As DNA, the CDR3 is TGTGCCAGCAGCCCCTTCCCCCGACAGGGCGTTGGTGATACGCAGTATTTT. Amino acid sequence: CASSPFPRQGVGDTQYF.

At least ten counts were recorded for this clonotype. The chain links TRBV19 to TRBJ1-5; TRBD1 agrees at 10 bases. The germline V gene has CDR1 LNHDA and CDR2 SQIVND (reference sequence). This CDR3 is built from 17 residues. Unmatched junction bases numbered 5, after V lost 1 base and J lost 2 bases. The CDR3 protein is CASSIGQGALGNQPQHF. The DNA for the CDR3 is TGTGCCAGTAGTATAGGACAGGGGGCCCTCGGCAATCAGCCCCAGCATTTT.

Many counts were recorded for this clonotype. The chain links TRBV11-2 to TRBJ1-6; possible D gene TRBD1, 6 bases. The CDR3 sequence is 15 residues long. Germline loops: CDR1 SGHAT, CDR2 FQNNGV. The V and J ends lost 5 bases and 9 bases respectively, with 17 bases between them. Written as DNA, the CDR3 is TGTGCCAGCAGCCAATGGCGGGGGGGCGCTTCACCCCTCCACTTT. This codes for CASSQWRGGASPLHF.

Points on this clonotype: A much bigger clone sits one base away, suggesting this may be a read error. The chain uses TRBV5-1 and TRBJ1-1; D remains ambiguous. The CDR3 totals 15 residues. CDR1 is SGHRS and CDR2 is YFSETQ in the germline V gene. CDR3 sequence reads: CVSSLVGQTYTEAFF. In DNA, the CDR3 is TGCGTCAGCAGCTTGGTCGGCCAGACCTACACTGAAGCTTTCTTT.

This chain connects TRBV19 to TRBJ1-2; a weak D match, TRBD1 (6 bases). V was clipped by 3 bases and J by 8 bases, with 13 bases between them. This CDR3 spans 13 amino acids. CDR1 and CDR2 from the germline V gene are LNHDA and SQIVND (reference sequence). The CDR3 sequence is CASSIEQGGGYTF. For the CDR3, the DNA is TGTGCCAGTAGTATCGAACAGGGAGGAGGCTACACCTTC.

This clonotype occurred many times. The CDR3 DNA reads as TGTGCCAGCAGTTTATCCCGCGGGGGGGGGGCGAATTCACCCCTCCACTTT. Protein: CASSLSRGGGANSPLHF. This chain uses TRBV27 with TRBJ1-6, with D possibly matching TRBD1 (6 bases). Trimming cost V 0 bases and J 7 bases, with 16 bases left between them. The CDR3 sequence is 17 residues long. From germline, CDR1 is MNHEY and CDR2 SMNVEV (reference sequence).

This clonotype has a handful of counts. A read error may explain this, as a much larger clone is one base away. The V gene is TRBV28, the J gene TRBJ2-7, with D possibly being TRBD1 (6 bases). Germline V lookup: CDR1 MDHEN, CDR2 SYDVKM. The CDR3 runs 14 residues. CDR3 nucleotide sequence: TGTGCCAGCAGTGAGGGACAACGAAACTACGAGCAGTGCTTC. It is translated as CASSEGQRNYEQCF. Together with reference TRBV28 and TRBJ2-7, the CDR3 gives the full variable domain: DVKVTQSSRYLVKRTGEKVFLECVQDMDHENMFWYRQDPGLGLRLIYFSYDVKMKEKGDIPEGYSVSREKKERFSLILESASTNQTSMYLCASSEGQRNYEQCFGPGTRLTVT.

This clonotype was observed at least ten times. The chain links TRBV15 to TRBJ2-7; a possible D gene is TRBD1 (5 bases). CDR1 is LNHNV, CDR2 YYDKDF, per germline (reference sequence). The CDR3 sequence is 14 residues long. V was shortened by 6 bases and J by 2 bases, with 14 bases between the two germline ends. The CDR3 nucleotides read TGTGCCACCAGAGGGGCCGGAACTACCTACGAGCAGTACTTC. It yields the protein CATRGAGTTYEQYF.

This clonotype was detected many times. V is TRBV5-4 and J is TRBJ2-3; D not resolved. Germline lookup yields CDR1 SGHNT and CDR2 YYREEE (reference sequence). V dropped 2 bases and J dropped 2 bases, with 3 bases sitting between them. The CDR3 runs to 12 residues. CDR3 region: CASSLDTDTQYF. CDR3 sequence (DNA): TGTGCCAGCAGCTTAGACACAGATACGCAGTATTTT. The whole variable domain, filled in from reference TRBV5-4 and TRBJ2-3, reads ETGVTQSPTHLIKTRGQQVTLRCSSQSGHNTVSWYQQALGQGPQFIFQYYREEENGRGNFPPRFSGLQFPNYSSELNVNALELDDSALYLCASSLDTDTQYFGPGTRLTVL.

The chain has TRBV4-1 and TRBJ1-4; D is perhaps TRBD1 (6 bases). This CDR3 has 14 amino acids. Germline V CDR1 and CDR2: MGHRA, YSYEKL. V was pared by 1 base and J by 5 bases, with 8 bases between. CDR3 bases: TGCGCCAGCAGCCAAGGGGGGCCGAATGAAAAACTGTTTTTT. Residues: CASSQGGPNEKLFF.

This clonotype was detected ten times or more. V is TRBV7-2 and J is TRBJ1-2; D remains unclear. The CDR3 has 16 amino acids. In germline, CDR1 is SGHTA, CDR2 FQGNSA. Trimming pared 2 bases from V and 2 bases from J, leaving 15 bases between. Written as DNA, the CDR3 is TGTGCCAGCAGCTTAATTGCAGTATGGTCGAACTATGGCTACACCTTC. This codes for CASSLIAVWSNYGYTF.

This clonotype has at least ten counts. This chain joins TRBV11-2 and TRBJ2-5; perhaps TRBD1 as D (5 bases). The germline V gene encodes CDR1 SGHAT and CDR2 FQNNGV. Trimming left V 3 bases short and J 3 bases short, with 11 bases between. CDR3 length: 14 amino acids. In DNA form, the CDR3 reads TGTGCCAGCAGCTTTAGACCAGGGAAAGAGACCCAGTACTTC. It is translated as CASSFRPGKETQYF.

The rearrangement links TRBV30 to TRBJ2-2, with 11 bases matching TRBD2. V gave up 0 bases and J gave up 7 bases; unmatched junction bases: 13. From germline, CDR1 is GTSNPN and CDR2 SVGIG (reference sequence). This CDR3 has 18 residues. Here the CDR3 DNA reads TGTGCCTGGAGTGTACCAGTTAGCGGGAGGGATATGGGCGGGGAGCTGTTTTTT. Amino acids: CAWSVPVSGRDMGGELFF.

The V call is TRBV28, the J call TRBJ1-2, with 11 bases identical to TRBD1. The CDR3 extends over 16 amino acids. From germline, CDR1 is MDHEN and CDR2 SYDVKM. Trimming took 6 bases from V and 5 from J; bases not matched to a gene: 11. Here the CDR3 DNA reads TGTGCCAGCAGACTCACGGGACAGGGGGATGGGTATGGCTACACCTTC. Translation gives CASRLTGQGDGYGYTF.

This clonotype was found many times. The chain joins TRBV7-3 to TRBJ2-2, with 8 bases that match TRBD1. Germline CDR1 SGHTA, CDR2 FQGTGA. CDR3 length equals 18 residues. With V trimmed by 1 base and J by 0 bases, 7 bases remained unmatched. CDR3 nucleotides: TGTGCCAGCAGCTTAAGCCCCCCAGGGGGCGCGAACACCGGGGAGCTGTTTTTT. Translating it yields CASSLSPPGGANTGELFF.

V gene TRBV7-9 combines with J gene TRBJ2-1; D possibly uses TRBD1 or TRBD2 (6 bases each). Per germline, CDR1 SEHNR and CDR2 FQNEAQ (reference sequence). Trimming took off 3 bases at V and 7 bases at J, with 16 bases between the two ends. The CDR3 spans 15 residues. CDR3 in amino acids: CASSFQWGAVNEQFF. CDR3 in DNA: TGTGCCAGCAGCTTCCAGTGGGGGGCGGTAAATGAGCAGTTCTTC. Combining the CDR3 with reference TRBV7-9 and TRBJ2-1 gives the whole variable domain DTGVSQNPRHKITKRGQNVTFRCDPISEHNRLYWYRQTLGQGPEFLTYFQNEAQLEKSRLLSDRFSAERPKGSFSTLEIQRTEQGDSAMYLCASSFQWGAVNEQFFGPGTRLTVL.

This clonotype was counted ten times or more. V gene TRBV20-1 combines with J gene TRBJ2-3, with 8 bases matching TRBD2. The V gene end was trimmed by 2 bases and the J gene end by 6 bases; junction bases not matched to a gene: 7. Germline V gene lookup returns CDR1 DFQATT and CDR2 SNEGSKA (reference sequence). This CDR3 is built from 14 residues. CDR3 coding DNA: TGCAGTGCTAGACCCGCCGGGACTAGTGATACGCAGTATTTT. This encodes CSARPAGTSDTQYF.